The TCR beta chain under discussion was sequenced for a study of blood T cell repertoires in COVID-19. With 6 bases clipped from V and 2 bases from J, the junction kept 6 bases outside the gene matches. The CDR3 length is 14 residues. CDR1 and CDR2 from the germline V gene are SNHLY and FYNNEI. Measured with immunoSEQ multiplex PCR; TCRdb has only the in-frame clones, and not every one. The profile shows hundreds of thousands of clones, about 90% of them singletons. The genes are TRBV2 and TRBJ2-7; 8 bases align to TRBD1. The sequence came from a woman aged 45-65 years in a cohort exposed to, infected with or recovered from COVID-19 (not recorded which). Specimen: PBMCs or T cells enriched from blood (not recorded which). In DNA, the CDR3 is TGTGCCAGCAGATCCACGACAGGGGCCTACGAGCAGTACTTC. Translation gives CASRSTTGAYEQYF. Full variable domain (outside the CDR3, taken from reference TRBV2 and TRBJ2-7): EPEVTQTPSHQVTQMGQEVILRCVPISNHLYFYWYRQILGQKVEFLVSFYNNEISEKSEIFDDQFSVERPDGSNFTLKIRSTKLEDSAMYFCASRSTTGAYEQYFGPGTRLTVT.